The present T cell receptor beta chain was sequenced within a study of shared clonotypes between healthy human individuals. Study observations and caveats: Rarefaction curves obtained for sorted subsets showed sequencing incomplete despite large depth. Sampling used blood alone; tissue repertoires probably differ.

Details on this clone: Its target is unknown.

TCRdb's copy holds only in-frame clones and misses some; the assay was immunoSEQ multiplex PCR. The table lists some 900,000 clones, 76% of them singletons. Germline-derived CDR1 and CDR2 are KGHSH and LQKENI. The CDR3 extends over 15 amino acids. Trimming took off 7 bases at V and 7 bases at J, with 23 bases between the two ends. Sample: memory CD4+ T cells sorted from blood. As for subset: CD45RA-negative fraction. The clonotype was recovered from a man between 18 and 29 years old in good health. This chain joins TRBV18 and TRBJ2-7; TRBD2 is a possible D gene (8 bases). CDR3 DNA: TGTGCCAGCTGCGCTGTCCGGGACAGCGGGGGTGAGCAGTACTTC. As protein: CASCAVRDSGGEQYF.